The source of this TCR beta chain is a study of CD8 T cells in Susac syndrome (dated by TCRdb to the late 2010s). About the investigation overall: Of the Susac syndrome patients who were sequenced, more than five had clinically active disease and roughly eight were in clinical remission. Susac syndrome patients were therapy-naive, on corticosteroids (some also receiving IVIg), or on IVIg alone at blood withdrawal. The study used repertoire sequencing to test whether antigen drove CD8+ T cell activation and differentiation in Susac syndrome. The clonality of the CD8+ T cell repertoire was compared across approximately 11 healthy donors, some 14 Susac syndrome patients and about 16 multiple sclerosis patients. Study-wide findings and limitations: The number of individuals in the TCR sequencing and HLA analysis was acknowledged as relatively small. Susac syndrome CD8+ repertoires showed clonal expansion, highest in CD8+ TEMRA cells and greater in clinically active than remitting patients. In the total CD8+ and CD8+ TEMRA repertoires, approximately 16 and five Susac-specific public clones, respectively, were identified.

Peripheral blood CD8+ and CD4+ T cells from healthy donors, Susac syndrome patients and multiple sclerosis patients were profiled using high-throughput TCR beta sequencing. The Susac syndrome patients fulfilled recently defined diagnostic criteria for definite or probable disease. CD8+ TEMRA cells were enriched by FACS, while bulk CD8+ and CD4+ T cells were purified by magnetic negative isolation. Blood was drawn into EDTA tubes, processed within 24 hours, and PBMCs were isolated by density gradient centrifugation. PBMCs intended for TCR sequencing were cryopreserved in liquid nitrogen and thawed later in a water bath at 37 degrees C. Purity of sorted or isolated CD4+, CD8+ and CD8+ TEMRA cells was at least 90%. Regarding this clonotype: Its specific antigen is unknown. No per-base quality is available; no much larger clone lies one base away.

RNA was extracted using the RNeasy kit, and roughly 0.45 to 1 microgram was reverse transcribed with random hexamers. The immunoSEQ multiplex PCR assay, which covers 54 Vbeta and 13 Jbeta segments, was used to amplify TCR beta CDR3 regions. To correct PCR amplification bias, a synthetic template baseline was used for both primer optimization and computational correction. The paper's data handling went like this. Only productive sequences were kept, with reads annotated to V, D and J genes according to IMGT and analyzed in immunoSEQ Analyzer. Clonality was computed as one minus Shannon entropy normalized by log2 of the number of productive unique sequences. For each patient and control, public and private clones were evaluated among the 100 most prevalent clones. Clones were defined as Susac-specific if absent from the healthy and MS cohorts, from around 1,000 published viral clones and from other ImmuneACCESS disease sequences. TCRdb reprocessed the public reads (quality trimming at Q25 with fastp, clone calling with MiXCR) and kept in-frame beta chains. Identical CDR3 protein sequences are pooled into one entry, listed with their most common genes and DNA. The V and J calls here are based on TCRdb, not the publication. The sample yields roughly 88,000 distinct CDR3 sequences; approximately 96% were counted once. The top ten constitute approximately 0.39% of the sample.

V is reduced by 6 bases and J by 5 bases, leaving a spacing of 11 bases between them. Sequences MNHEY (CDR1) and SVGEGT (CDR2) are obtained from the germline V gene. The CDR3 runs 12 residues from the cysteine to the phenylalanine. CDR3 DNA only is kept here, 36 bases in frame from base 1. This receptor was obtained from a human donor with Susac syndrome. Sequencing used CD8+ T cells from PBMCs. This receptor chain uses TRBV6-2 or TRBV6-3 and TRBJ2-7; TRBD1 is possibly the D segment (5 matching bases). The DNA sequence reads TGTGCCAGCAGAAGACAGACGAACGAGCAGTACTTC. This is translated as CASRRQTNEQYF.